These 29 T cell receptor beta chains came from one sample sequenced in a study of blood T cell repertoires in COVID-19. Sequenced by immunoSEQ multiplex PCR; TCRdb stores in-frame clones only, minus some. The sample contains 100,000 to 150,000 clones, around 88% of which appear only once. The sequenced sample consisted of peripheral blood. The receptors shown here come from a middle-aged man with acute or convalescent COVID-19.

The V call is TRBV7-2, the J call TRBJ1-2, with 9 bases lining up with TRBD1. Germline values: CDR1 SGHTA, CDR2 FQGNSA. The length of the CDR3 is 14 residues. V gave up 3 bases and J gave up 6 bases; unmatched junction bases: 5. The DNA for the CDR3 is TGTGCCAGCAGCTTCTATCGACAGGGGGATGGCTACACCTTC. Encoded protein: CASSFYRQGDGYTF.

The chain recombines TRBV5-1 with TRBJ1-1; possibly TRBD1 for D (6 bases). There are 15 residues in the CDR3. V lost 4 bases, J lost 0 bases, and 13 bases lay in between. In germline, CDR1 is SGHRS, CDR2 YFSETQ. CDR3: CASSTGQFLNTEAFF. In DNA form, the CDR3 reads TGCGCCAGCAGCACCGGACAGTTCCTGAACACTGAAGCTTTCTTT.

This clone has a single count. J is TRBJ1-4 and V is TRBV5-1; D might be TRBD1 (5 bases). The CDR3 spans 18 residues. V lost 0 bases, J lost 0 bases, and 15 bases lay in between. Looked up from germline, CDR1 is SGHRS and CDR2 is YFSETQ. CDR3 region: CASSLDRAGRSTNEKLFF. DNA of the CDR3: TGCGCCAGCAGCTTGGATAGGGCAGGGAGGTCAACTAATGAAAAACTGTTTTTT. The whole variable domain, remainder taken from reference TRBV5-1 and TRBJ1-4, is KAGVTQTPRYLIKTRGQQVTLSCSPISGHRSVSWYQQTPGQGLQFLFEYFSETQRNKGNFPGRFSGRQFSNSRSEMNVSTLELGDSALYLCASSLDRAGRSTNEKLFFGSGTQLSVL.

This clone was seen a handful of times. The genes are TRBV2 and TRBJ1-2; 8 bases map to TRBD1. J lost 7 bases, V lost 0 bases, and 4 bases had no gene match. CDR1 is SNHLY, CDR2 FYNNEI, per germline. This CDR3 is 14 amino acids long. The CDR3 coding sequence is TGTGCCAGCAGTGAAGCGCGACAGGGGAGTGGCTACACCTTC. Protein: CASSEARQGSGYTF.

This rearrangement joins TRBV12-3 or TRBV12-4 to TRBJ1-1, with D tentatively TRBD1 (6 bases). This CDR3 has 12 amino acids. With 6 bases removed from V and 10 bases from J, the gap between germline ends came to 15 bases. The CDR3 coding sequence is TGTGCCAGCAGAATGGGGGCCCGGTTAGCTTTCTTT. Its protein is CASRMGARLAFF.

This clone was seen once. The rearrangement joins TRBV13 to TRBJ2-1; 11 bases map to TRBD2. CDR1 is PRHDT and CDR2 is FYEKMQ in the germline V gene (reference sequence). V lost 5 bases, J lost 8 bases, and 11 bases stayed unmatched. This CDR3 is built from 16 residues. The CDR3 region has the DNA TGTGCCAGCAGCCTCGGGACTAGCGGACCCCTCGATGAGCAGTTCTTC. Protein sequence: CASSLGTSGPLDEQFF. Together with reference TRBV13 and TRBJ2-1, the CDR3 gives the full variable domain: AAGVIQSPRHLIKEKRETATLKCYPIPRHDTVYWYQQGPGQDPQFLISFYEKMQSDKGSIPDRFSAQQFSDYHSELNMSSLELGDSALYFCASSLGTSGPLDEQFFGPGTRLTVL.

The chain combines TRBV28 with TRBJ2-1, with 15 bases that match TRBD2. After removal of 5 bases from V and 7 bases from J, the junction contained 6 bases not matched to a gene. There are 16 residues in the CDR3. CDR1 and CDR2 (germline): MDHEN, SYDVKM. DNA for the CDR3: TGTGCCAGCAGTAAAAGGGGGACTAGCGGGAGGAATGAGCAGTTCTTC. This gives the protein CASSKRGTSGRNEQFF.

The J gene is TRBJ2-6, the V gene TRBV3-1 (or the pseudogene TRBV3-2); D uncertain. The V end was cut by 0 bases, the J end by 0 bases, with 6 bases between. The germline gives CDR1 LGHDT, CDR2 YNNKEL (reference sequence). The CDR3 contains 16 residues. This CDR3 is CASSQDRGSGANVLTF. The CDR3 bases are TGTGCCAGCAGCCAAGATAGAGGCTCTGGGGCCAACGTCCTGACTTTC.

The rearrangement uses TRBV2 and TRBJ1-5; D ambiguous. V shed 6 bases and J shed 2 bases, with 11 bases lying between them. The germline V gene encodes CDR1 SNHLY and CDR2 FYNNEI. The CDR3 is made up of 14 amino acids. Here the CDR3 reads CASSPDSGNQPQHF. CDR3 sequence (DNA): TGTGCCAGCAGCCCGGACTCGGGCAATCAGCCCCAGCATTTT.

The rearrangement links TRBV5-5 to TRBJ1-2; unclear D gene. The CDR3 runs 13 residues. In germline, CDR1 is SGHKS, CDR2 YYEKEE (reference sequence). Trimming cost V 4 bases and J 4 bases, with 11 bases left between them. In nucleotides, the CDR3 is TGTGCCAGCAGCGCTACCTTTATCTATGGCTACACCTTC. Translating it yields CASSATFIYGYTF.

CDR3 sequence: CASSVGVNTEAFF. In nucleotides, the CDR3 is TGCGCCAGCAGTGTCGGGGTGAACACTGAAGCTTTCTTT. J is TRBJ1-1 and V is TRBV10-1; D is uncertain. V lost 4 bases and J lost 0, with 6 bases in between. The CDR3 sequence is 13 residues long. CDR1 and CDR2 (germline): WNHNN, SYGVQD (reference sequence).

The chain links TRBV19 to TRBJ1-2; TRBD1 aligns across 9 bases. V lost 6 bases and J lost 6; bases outside the gene matches: 5. Germline CDR1 is LNHDA and CDR2 is SQIVND (reference sequence). The CDR3 runs to 13 residues. CDR3 DNA: TGTGCCAGTAGCTTGGACAGGGGAGATGGCTACACCTTC. This translates into CASSLDRGDGYTF.

This chain joins TRBV5-4 and TRBJ2-6, with TRBD2 matching 7 bases. Trimming cost V 4 bases and J 0 bases; bases outside gene matches: 4. The CDR3 extends over 16 amino acids. CDR1 is SGHNT, CDR2 YYREEE, per germline (reference sequence). The DNA for the CDR3 is TGTGCCAGCAGCACCGGCGGGGGCTCTGGGGCCAACGTCCTGACTTTC. This sequence encodes CASSTGGGSGANVLTF.

The chain links TRBV5-4 to TRBJ1-1, with unresolved D. Deletions cut 2 bases from V and 5 bases from J, with 7 bases between. The CDR3 sequence is 12 residues long. Germline V CDR1 and CDR2: SGHNT, YYREEE (reference sequence). Here the CDR3 DNA reads TGTGCCAGCAGCTTAGAGAAGACTGAAGCTTTCTTT. This translates into CASSLEKTEAFF.

The rearrangement joins TRBV6-5 to TRBJ1-2; no clear D gene. The CDR3 runs 13 residues. Germline CDR1 MNHEY, CDR2 SVGAGI. The V and J ends lost 3 bases and 0 bases respectively, with 5 bases between them. The CDR3 region is CASSYESNYGYTF. CDR3 nucleotide sequence: TGTGCCAGCAGTTATGAGTCTAACTATGGCTACACCTTC.

CDR3: CASSRTSGRGTGELFF. CDR3 bases: TGTGCCAGCAGTCGGACTAGCGGGAGAGGCACCGGGGAGCTGTTTTTT. The V gene is TRBV28, the J gene TRBJ2-2, with TRBD2 matching over 13 bases. The CDR3 has 16 residues. V was pared by 5 bases and J by 4 bases, with 4 bases of the junction left unmatched. CDR1 is MDHEN, CDR2 SYDVKM, per germline.

The chain links TRBV28 to TRBJ1-3; 7 bases fit TRBD1. CDR3 length equals 17 residues. Germline V lookup: CDR1 MDHEN, CDR2 SYDVKM. The V and J ends lost 6 bases and 1 base, in that order; junction bases with no gene match: 12. The CDR3 region is CASRSFTQGSSGNTIYF. The DNA of the CDR3 is TGTGCCAGCAGATCCTTTACACAGGGGAGTTCTGGAAACACCATATATTTT.

V is TRBV20-1 and J is TRBJ1-1; 7 bases are shared with TRBD1. Germline CDR1 and CDR2: DFQATT and SNEGSKA (reference sequence). Losses at the gene ends were 8 bases for V and 8 bases for J; bases not matched to a gene: 8. This CDR3 is built from 11 residues. The CDR3 nucleotides read TGCAGTACACAACTGACAGGGGAAGCTTTCTTT. Translated, it gives CSTQLTGEAFF.

V and J are TRBV18 and TRBJ2-5; a possible D gene is TRBD2 (6 bases). The CDR3 loop spans 15 amino acids. In germline, CDR1 is KGHSH, CDR2 LQKENI. V dropped 3 bases and J dropped 3 bases, with 14 bases sitting between them. CDR3 amino acids: CASSPTLLAEETQYF. The CDR3 nucleotides are TGTGCCAGCTCACCGACACTCTTAGCGGAAGAGACCCAGTACTTC.

This chain connects TRBV7-9 to TRBJ1-2, with D possibly matching TRBD1 (5 bases). The germline V gene encodes CDR1 SEHNR and CDR2 FQNEAQ (reference sequence). CDR3 length: 14 amino acids. The V gene lost 4 bases and the J gene lost 4 bases, with 13 bases spanning the gap. The CDR3 nucleotides are TGTGCCAGCAGCTGGGGCCGTGGAACCTATGGCTACACCTTC. Residues: CASSWGRGTYGYTF.

This clone occurred once. CDR3 nucleotides: TGTGCCAGCAGTTATGGGACTAGCGGGGGGACAGATACGCAGTATTTT. This translates into CASSYGTSGGTDTQYF. V is TRBV6-6 and J is TRBJ2-3; 15 nucleotides line up with TRBD2. CDR3 length equals 16 residues. The germline CDR1 and CDR2 sequences are MNHNY and SVGAGI (reference sequence). J lost 3 bases, V lost 3 bases, and 1 base had no gene match.

The chain combines TRBV27 with TRBJ2-2; 9 nucleotides align to TRBD1. Per the germline V gene, CDR1 is MNHEY and CDR2 is SMNVEV (reference sequence). CDR3 size: 17 residues. With V trimmed by 3 bases and J by 3 bases, 8 bases remained unmatched. The CDR3: CASSFAGQGWYTGELFF. In DNA form, the CDR3 reads TGTGCCAGCAGTTTTGCGGGACAGGGTTGGTACACCGGGGAGCTGTTTTTT.

The V and J genes are TRBV3-1 (or the pseudogene TRBV3-2) and TRBJ1-4, with D possibly matching TRBD1 (5 bases). The CDR3 has 17 amino acids. Trimming left V 1 base short and J 0 bases short, with 12 bases between. From germline, CDR1 is LGHDT and CDR2 YNNKEL (reference sequence). Written as DNA, the CDR3 is TGTGCCAGCAGCCAAGGGGGGGTAGGTGCAACTAATGAAAAACTGTTTTTT. This translates into CASSQGGVGATNEKLFF.

The chain is built from TRBV3-1 (or the pseudogene TRBV3-2) and TRBJ1-6; possibly TRBD1 for D (6 bases). This CDR3 is 14 amino acids long. Trimming took off 0 bases at V and 9 bases at J, with 9 bases between the two ends. The germline V gene encodes CDR1 LGHDT and CDR2 YNNKEL (reference sequence). This chain's CDR3 is CASSQDYRVSPLHF. The DNA for the CDR3 is TGTGCCAGCAGCCAAGACTACAGGGTTTCACCCCTCCACTTT.

V is TRBV6-5 and J is TRBJ2-1; 7 bases map to TRBD1. The CDR3 runs to 15 residues. The V gene end was trimmed by 7 bases and the J gene end by 4 bases; junction bases not matched to a gene: 10. CDR1 and CDR2 (germline): MNHEY, SVGAGI. The CDR3 DNA reads TGTGCCAGCATTCCGACAGGGAGATTTTACAATGAGCAGTTCTTC. Translated: CASIPTGRFYNEQFF.

The J gene is TRBJ2-7, the V gene TRBV7-3, with D possibly TRBD1 on 5 matching bases. CDR3 size: 16 residues. The ends were cut back, 0 bases at V and 0 bases at J, with 12 bases in the middle. Germline assignment: CDR1 SGHTA and CDR2 FQGTGA. The CDR3 region is CASSLTGGAGSYEQYF. The CDR3, as DNA: TGTGCCAGCAGCTTAACTGGTGGGGCCGGCTCCTACGAGCAGTACTTC.

The chain recombines TRBV20-1 with TRBJ1-1, with 7 bases identical to TRBD1. J was trimmed by 5 bases and V by 4 bases; bases with no gene match: 1. Germline V CDR1 and CDR2: DFQATT, SNEGSKA (reference sequence). This CDR3 region has 11 residues. The CDR3 DNA is TGCAGTGCTATACAGGGGACTGAAGCTTTCTTT. It specifies CSAIQGTEAFF.

This chain connects TRBV5-1 to TRBJ1-1, with 7 nucleotides matching TRBD1. CDR3 length: 18 residues. V dropped 5 bases and J dropped 0; count of bases not matched to a gene: 16. The germline gives CDR1 SGHRS, CDR2 YFSETQ. The CDR3 DNA sequence: TGCGCCAGCAGTTCCTCCCCCGGGACAGCCGGAATGAACACTGAAGCTTTCTTT. It is translated as CASSSSPGTAGMNTEAFF. Full variable domain (remainder filled in from reference TRBV5-1 and TRBJ1-1): KAGVTQTPRYLIKTRGQQVTLSCSPISGHRSVSWYQQTPGQGLQFLFEYFSETQRNKGNFPGRFSGRQFSNSRSEMNVSTLELGDSALYLCASSSSPGTAGMNTEAFFGQGTRLTVV.

The chain combines TRBV3-1 (or the pseudogene TRBV3-2) with TRBJ1-2; D uncertain. The CDR3 has 16 residues. Looked up from germline, CDR1 is LGHDT and CDR2 is YNNKEL (reference sequence). With 0 bases removed from V and 3 bases from J, the gap between germline ends came to 14 bases. CDR3: CASSQEVRVQYYGYTF. The CDR3 DNA reads as TGTGCCAGCAGCCAAGAGGTGAGGGTTCAATACTATGGCTACACCTTC.